This note documents a single T cell receptor beta chain sequence. Via MiXCR, TCRdb re-called the 5' RACE reads, giving one row per CDR3 protein. The table shows approximately 31,000 distinct CDR3 sequences, with about 13% occurring only once. The source of the sample is a study of neurological immune-mediated disorders. This CDR3 region has 12 residues. Deletions cut 1 base from V and 4 bases from J, with 7 bases between. Germline V CDR1 and CDR2: GTSNPN, SVGIG (reference sequence). The sample's time point: longitudinal time-point 2. Specimen: PBMCs. V gene TRBV30 combines with J gene TRBJ1-1; no reliable D call. The receptor was isolated from a woman in her thirties or forties in good health. CDR3 in amino acids: CAWSESGTEAFF. CDR3 nucleotides: TGTGCCTGGAGTGAGTCGGGCACTGAAGCTTTCTTT.